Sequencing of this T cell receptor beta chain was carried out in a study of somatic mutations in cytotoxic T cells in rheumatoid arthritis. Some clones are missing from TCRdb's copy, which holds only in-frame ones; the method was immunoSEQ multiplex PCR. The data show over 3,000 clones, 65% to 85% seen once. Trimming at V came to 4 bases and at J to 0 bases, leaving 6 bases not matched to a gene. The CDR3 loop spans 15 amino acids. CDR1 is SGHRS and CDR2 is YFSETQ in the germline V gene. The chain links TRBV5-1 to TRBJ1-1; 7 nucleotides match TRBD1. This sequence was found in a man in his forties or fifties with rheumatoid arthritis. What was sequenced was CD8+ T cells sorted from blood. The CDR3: CASSKATGLNTEAFF. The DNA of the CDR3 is TGCGCCAGCAGCAAGGCGACAGGGCTGAACACTGAAGCTTTCTTT.